This T cell receptor beta chain was sequenced during a study of blood T cell repertoires in COVID-19. Study summary: Sites across the United States, Italy and Spain contributed samples from acute and convalescent COVID-19.

There are 13 residues in the CDR3. Germline CDR1 is LNHDA and CDR2 is SQIVND (reference sequence). The V end was cut by 3 bases, the J end by 5 bases, with 8 bases between. Original data processing: Reference gene primer amplification yielded estimated nucleated cell counts. Clones were sequenced by immunoSEQ multiplex PCR, and TCRdb holds only the in-frame ones, with some missing. V and J calls and clone size are copied from that table; D and trimming were computed from the DNA. The profile shows under 250,000 clones, about four fifths of them singletons. The V and J genes are TRBV19 and TRBJ2-1; D not resolved. The specimen was peripheral blood. The sequence derives from a woman between 45 and 60 years old with acute or convalescent COVID-19. CDR3 sequence reads: CASSILIHNEQFF. The CDR3 nucleotides are TGTGCCAGTAGTATCCTAATCCACAATGAGCAGTTCTTC.